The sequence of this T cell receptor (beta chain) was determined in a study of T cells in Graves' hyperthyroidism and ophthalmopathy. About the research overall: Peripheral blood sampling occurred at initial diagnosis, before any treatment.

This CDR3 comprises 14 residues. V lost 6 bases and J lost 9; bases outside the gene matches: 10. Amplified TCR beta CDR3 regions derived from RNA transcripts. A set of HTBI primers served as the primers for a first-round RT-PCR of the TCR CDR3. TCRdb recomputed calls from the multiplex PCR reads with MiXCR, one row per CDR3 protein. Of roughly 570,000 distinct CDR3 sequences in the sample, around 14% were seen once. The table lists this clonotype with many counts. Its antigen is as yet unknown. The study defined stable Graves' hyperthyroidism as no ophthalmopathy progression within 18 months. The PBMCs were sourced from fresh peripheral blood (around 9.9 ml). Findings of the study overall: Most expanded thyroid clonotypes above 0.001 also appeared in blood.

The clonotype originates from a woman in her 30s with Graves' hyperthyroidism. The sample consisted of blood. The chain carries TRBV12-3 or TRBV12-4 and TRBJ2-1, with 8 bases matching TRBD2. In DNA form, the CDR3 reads TGTGCCAGCAGCCCTCGCGGGACTAGTCTTGAGCAGTTCTTC. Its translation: CASSPRGTSLEQFF.